This T cell receptor (beta chain) stems from a study of blood T cell repertoires in COVID-19. As for the study in general: From T cells, B-cell-depleted T cells, or PBMCs came the material, which was cDNA or gDNA.

Participants had their cohort set by participant-reported clinical history. Donors in Cohort 3 who had recovered were those with two negative PCRs, healthcare professional clearance, or resolution of their symptoms. Germline V gene lookup returns CDR1 MDHEN and CDR2 SYDVKM. V gave up 5 bases and J gave up 3 bases; unmatched junction bases: 8. CDR3 length: 15 residues. The repertoire was sequenced with immunoSEQ multiplex PCR; TCRdb's copy has only in-frame clones and lacks some. The sample includes roughly 250,000 clones, around 87% of them seen just once. The origin of this receptor is a woman in her 50s who had recovered from COVID-19. The specimen sequenced was PBMCs or T cells enriched from blood (not recorded which). The chain combines TRBV28 with TRBJ2-7; 9 bases are a match to TRBD1. This CDR3 reads CASSNQRTGDYEQYF. In nucleotides, the CDR3 is TGTGCCAGCAGTAACCAGAGGACAGGGGACTACGAGCAGTACTTC.